Below are 5 T cell receptor beta chains sequenced from a single sample in a study of response to subunit inactivated influenza vaccine. TCRdb ran MiXCR on the RT-PCR reads and lists one entry per CDR3 protein. The table lists fewer than 200,000 distinct CDR3 sequences, about a tenth of them singletons, with around 9.9% in the top ten. The sample in question was non-naive T cells sorted from PBMCs, obtained on the day of vaccination. The receptor set was obtained from a man aged 45-60 years who received an inactivated influenza vaccine.

To note about this clonotype: Relative to the germline gene, one junction end is altered; a read error may explain this. The chain uses TRBV15 and TRBJ2-3; 7 nucleotides align to TRBD2. From germline, CDR1 is LNHNV and CDR2 YYDKDF (reference sequence). The CDR3 length is 13 residues. DNA for the CDR3: TGTGCCACCAGCAGGGGGTGGGAGGGCGTAAGGAATTTT. Amino acid sequence: CATSRGWEGVRNF.

This clonotype was picked up a small number of times. The V gene is TRBV4-3, the J gene TRBJ2-4, with a tentative D call TRBD1 (6 bases). The V end lost 1 base, the J end lost 0 bases, and 10 bases lay between the germline ends. The length of the CDR3 is 16 residues. CDR1 is LGHNA, CDR2 YSLEER, per germline. This CDR3 reads CASSQVTGLAKNIQYF. CDR3 coding DNA: TGCGCCAGCAGCCAAGTCACAGGGCTAGCCAAAAACATTCAGTACTTC.

The rearrangement links TRBV20-1 to TRBJ2-3; the D call may be TRBD1 or TRBD2 (6 bases each). This CDR3 is 15 amino acids long. The V and J ends lost 4 bases and 3 bases respectively, with 17 bases between them. Per germline, CDR1 DFQATT and CDR2 SNEGSKA (reference sequence). The CDR3 region is CSATGGLQVTDTQYF. DNA for the CDR3: TGCAGTGCTACCGGGGGCTTACAGGTTACAGATACGCAGTATTTT.

This clonotype was seen at least ten times. The rearrangement uses TRBV20-1 and TRBJ2-1; 8 nucleotides line up with TRBD2. The CDR3 loop spans 14 amino acids. Germline CDR1 reads DFQATT; CDR2 reads SNEGSKA (reference sequence). V dropped 4 bases and J dropped 3; count of bases not matched to a gene: 5. This chain's CDR3 is CSAKGGGFYNEQFF. The CDR3 nucleotides read TGCAGTGCTAAGGGCGGGGGGTTCTACAATGAGCAGTTCTTC.

There are a few counts of this clonotype. The chain combines TRBV20-1 with TRBJ1-2; D not resolved. The CDR3 totals 12 residues. V dropped 5 bases and J dropped 6 bases, with 13 bases sitting between them. Germline CDR1 DFQATT, CDR2 SNEGSKA (reference sequence). CDR3 residues: CSALLDWDGYTF. CDR3 bases: TGCAGTGCTCTTCTCGATTGGGATGGCTACACCTTC.